These 18 T cell receptor beta chains were all obtained from the same sample, sequenced in a study of T cell responses to AZD1222 COVID-19 vaccine. Using immunoSEQ multiplex PCR, the repertoire was profiled, and TCRdb retains in-frame clones only, with some absent. The sample yields about 190,000 clones, approximately 90% seen once. The source was peripheral blood, collected 28 days after the second dose of the MenACWY control vaccine. The receptors stem from an adult who received the MenACWY meningococcal vaccine as a control.

The gene calls are TRBV28 and TRBJ1-1; the D gene is possibly TRBD1 (5 bases). The CDR3 totals 14 residues. Between the trimmed V and J ends, which lost 5 bases and 5 bases, there was a span of 15 bases. Germline loops: CDR1 MDHEN, CDR2 SYDVKM. This CDR3 reads CASSPSSRVTEAFF. CDR3 nucleotide sequence: TGTGCCAGCAGTCCCAGTAGCAGGGTAACTGAAGCTTTCTTT.

The rearrangement uses TRBV27 and TRBJ2-7, with D possibly being TRBD2 (5 bases). The V end lost 3 bases, the J end lost 2 bases, and 14 bases lay between the germline ends. CDR1 and CDR2 from the germline V gene are MNHEY and SMNVEV (reference sequence). The CDR3 is 15 amino acids. The CDR3 DNA is TGTGCCAGCAGTTTGTTTCCCGGCGGGCCCTACGAGCAGTACTTC. Amino acid sequence: CASSLFPGGPYEQYF.

The chain uses TRBV28 and TRBJ2-7, with 8 bases lining up with TRBD1. This CDR3 contains 13 residues. Germline CDR1 and CDR2: MDHEN and SYDVKM. V lost 9 bases to trimming and J lost 1 base; unmatched junction nucleotides: 5. The CDR3 bases are TGTGCCAGTATGCAGGGGGCTTCCTACGAGCAGTACTTC. It codes for CASMQGASYEQYF.

The CDR3 loop reads CASSSPGQGITNYGYTF. In DNA, the CDR3 is TGTGCCAGCAGTTCTCCGGGACAGGGAATAACAAACTATGGCTACACCTTC. The chain uses TRBV28 and TRBJ1-2; 9 bases line up with TRBD1. J was trimmed by 2 bases and V by 4 bases; bases with no gene match: 11. The CDR3 loop spans 17 amino acids. In germline, CDR1 is MDHEN, CDR2 SYDVKM.

There are a few counts of this clone. This chain uses TRBV19 with TRBJ1-2; D not resolved. Trimming cost V 7 bases and J 8 bases, with 17 bases left between them. This CDR3 is built from 13 residues. Germline loops: CDR1 LNHDA, CDR2 SQIVND (reference sequence). CDR3 amino acids: CASTPGSPLGYTF. Written as DNA, the CDR3 is TGTGCCAGTACCCCGGGGAGTCCCCTAGGCTACACCTTC.

The chain joins TRBV10-3 to TRBJ1-2; 7 positions agree with TRBD1. Germline CDR1 reads ENHRY; CDR2 reads SYGVKD. Trimming took 4 bases from V and 8 from J; bases not matched to a gene: 16. The CDR3 has 16 amino acids. The CDR3 nucleotides read TGTGCCATCAGTGCAAATGCCCAGGGACAGTCGTCGGGCTACACCTTC. Its protein is CAISANAQGQSSGYTF.

J is TRBJ1-4 and V is TRBV9; the match to TRBD1 covers 11 bases. CDR1 is SGDLS and CDR2 is YYNGEE in the germline V gene. The CDR3 extends over 15 amino acids. J gave up 7 bases and V 4 bases, and 6 bases lay outside the gene matches. The CDR3 region is CASSPRTGGSEKLFF. As DNA, the CDR3 is TGTGCCAGCAGCCCACGGACAGGGGGCAGTGAAAAACTGTTTTTT.

The chain carries TRBV28 and TRBJ2-7, with TRBD2 as a possible D gene (6 bases). The V gene's germline CDR1 is MDHEN and CDR2 SYDVKM. Trimming removed 3 bases at V and 1 base at J, with 10 bases between. The CDR3 has 14 residues. The CDR3 region is CASSFGLASYEQYF. CDR3 bases: TGTGCCAGCAGTTTTGGTCTAGCGTCCTACGAGCAGTACTTC.

The CDR3 is CASGLAGAGDTQYF. The CDR3 nucleotides are TGTGCCAGCGGCCTAGCGGGAGCCGGGGATACGCAGTATTTT. This rearrangement joins TRBV7-8 to TRBJ2-3; 10 nucleotides match TRBD2. Unmatched junction bases numbered 8, after V lost 8 bases and J lost 6 bases. The CDR3 is 14 residues long. The V gene's germline CDR1 is SGHVS and CDR2 FQNEAQ.

The table lists this clone with a count of one. The chain carries TRBV29-1 and TRBJ1-2; TRBD1 might be the D (5 bases). The ends were cut back, 2 bases at V and 4 bases at J, with 14 bases in the middle. The V gene's germline CDR1 is SQVTM and CDR2 ANQGSEA. The CDR3 is 14 amino acids. The CDR3 loop is CSVETVGRVYGYTF. The CDR3 DNA reads as TGCAGCGTTGAAACTGTGGGACGGGTCTATGGCTACACCTTC. The full variable domain, with the rest looked up from reference TRBV29-1 and TRBJ1-2, is SAVISQKPSRDICQRGTSLTIQCQVDSQVTMMFWYRQQPGQSLTLIATANQGSEATYESGFVIDKFPISRPNLTFSTLTVSNMSPEDSSIYLCSVETVGRVYGYTFGSGTRLTVV.

The gene calls are TRBV6-6 and TRBJ2-4; D remains ambiguous. The CDR3 is made up of 12 amino acids. Germline lookup yields CDR1 MNHNY and CDR2 SVGAGI (reference sequence). Trimming removed 6 bases at V and 10 bases at J, with 13 bases between. This CDR3 is CASRDHMGIQYF. The DNA for the CDR3 is TGTGCCAGCAGGGACCACATGGGGATTCAGTACTTC.

V is TRBV11-1 and J is TRBJ1-6; perhaps TRBD1 as D (6 bases). The CDR3 contains 14 residues. Germline values: CDR1 SGHAT, CDR2 FQDESV (reference sequence). Trimming removed 1 base at V and 9 bases at J, with 10 bases between. CDR3 DNA: TGTGCCAGCAGCTTAGGCCGGGGGCGTTCACCCCTCCACTTT. It translates to CASSLGRGRSPLHF.

The V and J genes are TRBV9 and TRBJ2-2; possibly TRBD2 for D (5 bases). Trimming shortened V by 4 bases and J by 6 bases, and 13 bases separated the two germline ends. Looked up from germline, CDR1 is SGDLS and CDR2 is YYNGEE. The CDR3 spans 14 residues. CDR3 bases: TGTGCCAGCAGCCTATCACTAGTCCCCGGGGAGCTGTTTTTT. Protein sequence: CASSLSLVPGELFF.

This chain uses TRBV5-5 with TRBJ1-1; D is unresolved. The CDR3 consists of 13 residues. Germline V gene sequence: CDR1 SGHKS, CDR2 YYEKEE (reference sequence). The ends were cut back, 4 bases at V and 5 bases at J, with 12 bases in the middle. CDR3 in DNA: TGTGCCAGCAGCCTGGCATATGGGACTGAAGCTTTCTTT. Translating it yields CASSLAYGTEAFF.

A single count supports this clone. J is TRBJ2-1 and V is TRBV30; D possibly uses TRBD1 or TRBD2 (6 bases each). The germline V and J ends were trimmed by 5 bases and 7 bases, with 15 bases remaining between them. Germline V lookup: CDR1 GTSNPN, CDR2 SVGIG (reference sequence). CDR3 size: 13 residues. In DNA, the CDR3 is TGTGCCTGGGAGGGGGGCCCCCGAAATGAGCAGTTCTTC. Residues: CAWEGGPRNEQFF.

This chain links TRBV5-1 with TRBJ1-4, with 10 bases that match TRBD1. This CDR3 region has 15 residues. The V gene end was trimmed by 0 bases and the J gene end by 7 bases; junction bases not matched to a gene: 3. Germline values: CDR1 SGHRS, CDR2 YFSETQ. CDR3 sequence: CASSLVGTGVEKLFF. The CDR3 nucleotides read TGCGCCAGCAGCTTGGTGGGGACAGGGGTTGAAAAACTGTTTTTT.

V is TRBV28 and J is TRBJ2-3, with D tentatively TRBD1 or TRBD2 (5 bases each). The CDR3 sequence is 12 residues long. Germline CDR1 reads MDHEN; CDR2 reads SYDVKM. Between the trimmed V and J ends, which lost 7 bases and 10 bases, there was a span of 15 bases. The CDR3 protein is CASTALQGPQYF. CDR3 in DNA: TGTGCCAGCACCGCCCTGCAGGGACCGCAGTATTTT.

This sequence joins TRBV9 and TRBJ2-2, with unresolved D. V lost 2 bases, J lost 6 bases, and 11 bases lay in between. CDR1 and CDR2 from the germline V gene are SGDLS and YYNGEE. The CDR3 loop spans 14 amino acids. This CDR3 is CASSVQVVPGELFF. As DNA, the CDR3 is TGTGCCAGCAGCGTCCAGGTGGTTCCCGGGGAGCTGTTTTTT.